Presented here are 32 T cell receptor beta chains from one specimen sequenced in a study of T-cell memory formation after mild COVID-19. MiXCR, run by TCRdb on the 5' RACE reads, gives a single entry per CDR3 protein. The table lists roughly 220,000 distinct CDR3 sequences, around 8.8% of them singletons. The sample taken for sequencing was PBMCs or a T cell subset sorted from them (not recorded which). These receptors were taken from a young man who had mild COVID-19 (a few samples of this study predate the infection). Cell type and time point are not known.

In its sample, this clonotype was seen a few times. The rearrangement links TRBV6-1 to TRBJ1-2, with 7 bases aligning to TRBD1. V shed 4 bases, J shed 1 base, and the junction held 6 bases outside the gene matches. This CDR3 has 15 residues. Germline V CDR1 and CDR2: MNHNS, SASEGT. The CDR3 DNA reads TGTGCCAGCAGTGGAGCCGGGACAGTTAACTATGGCTACACCTTC. Translation: CASSGAGTVNYGYTF.

This clonotype was recorded at least ten times. The J gene is TRBJ2-2, the V gene TRBV19; D perhaps matches TRBD1 (6 bases). V lost 3 bases and J lost 3, with 11 bases in between. Germline CDR1 and CDR2: LNHDA and SQIVND (reference sequence). The CDR3 loop spans 15 amino acids. The CDR3 reads CASSISPGDTGELFF. DNA for the CDR3: TGTGCCAGTAGTATTTCCCCAGGGGACACCGGGGAGCTGTTTTTT.

This clonotype was counted a few times. The J gene is TRBJ1-3, the V gene TRBV6-5; D gene ambiguous. The CDR3 totals 15 residues. Trimming removed 0 bases from V and 0 bases from J, with 6 bases in between. Germline CDR1 reads MNHEY; CDR2 reads SVGAGI. This CDR3 reads CASSYSSSSGNTIYF. The CDR3 DNA follows: TGTGCCAGCAGTTACTCCAGTAGCTCTGGAAACACCATATATTTT.

V and J are TRBV2 and TRBJ1-1; TRBD1 matches at 8 bases. In germline, CDR1 is SNHLY, CDR2 FYNNEI. The trim removed 6 bases at V and 4 bases at J, leaving 10 bases unmatched. The CDR3 is made up of 15 amino acids. In DNA, the CDR3 is TGTGCCAGCAGCCCACGAACAGGGGGAGGCACTGAAGCTTTCTTT. Translation gives CASSPRTGGGTEAFF.

This clonotype was seen at least ten times. The chain couples TRBV21-1 to TRBJ2-1. TRBV21-1 represents a pseudogene. The CDR3 is made up of 15 amino acids. CDR3 sequence (DNA): TGTGCCAGCAGCAAAGTTCCAGAAACCTACAATGAGCAGTTCTTC. This gives the protein CASSKVPETYNEQFF.

This clonotype was seen a few times. The V and J genes are TRBV4-3 and TRBJ2-1, with 7 bases fitting TRBD2. Germline loops: CDR1 LGHNA, CDR2 YSLEER. V gave up 1 base and J gave up 9 bases; unmatched junction bases: 9. The CDR3 contains 15 residues. The DNA for the CDR3 is TGCGCCAGCAGCCAAGGTAGCCAGCGCGGGAGTGAGCAGTTCTTC. This encodes CASSQGSQRGSEQFF.

This clonotype was recorded a few times. CDR3 coding DNA: TGTGCCAGTAGTAAACAATATCAGCCCCAGCATTTT. Translation gives CASSKQYQPQHF. The chain recombines TRBV19 with TRBJ1-5; D is unclear. V was shortened by 4 bases and J by 5 bases, with 6 bases between the two germline ends. CDR3 length equals 12 residues. Germline assignment: CDR1 LNHDA and CDR2 SQIVND (reference sequence).

This clonotype was seen a few times. The chain uses TRBV28 and TRBJ2-7; D might be TRBD2 (6 bases). The CDR3 length is 12 residues. V shed 6 bases and J shed 6 bases, with 12 bases lying between them. The germline V gene encodes CDR1 MDHEN and CDR2 SYDVKM. The CDR3 region is CASRGGGLEQYV. The CDR3 DNA sequence: TGTGCCAGCAGGGGCGGAGGGCTCGAGCAGTACGTC.

This clonotype was counted a few times. The chain has TRBV4-2 and TRBJ1-4; 11 positions match TRBD1. The length of the CDR3 is 15 residues. V shed 3 bases and J 8 bases; nucleotides not matched to a gene: 5. Per the germline V gene, CDR1 is LGHNA and CDR2 is YNFKEQ. The CDR3 protein is CASSQRDRGREKLFF. The CDR3 DNA reads TGTGCCAGCAGCCAGAGGGACAGGGGGAGAGAAAAACTGTTTTTT.

This clonotype was observed at least ten times. The rearrangement uses TRBV5-1 and TRBJ2-1, with D uncertain. This CDR3 has 15 residues. The ends were cut back, 0 bases at V and 6 bases at J, with 13 bases in the middle. In germline, CDR1 is SGHRS, CDR2 YFSETQ. The CDR3 here is CASSLAGLATNEQFF. Here the CDR3 DNA reads TGCGCCAGCAGCTTGGCCGGGCTTGCAACCAATGAGCAGTTCTTC.

The CDR3 coding sequence is TGTGCCACCAGCAGAGATAGATTCTATGGCTACACCTTC. This codes for CATSRDRFYGYTF. The chain has TRBV15 and TRBJ1-2; D is unresolved. Per the germline V gene, CDR1 is LNHNV and CDR2 is YYDKDF (reference sequence). The CDR3 has 13 residues. Deletions cut 0 bases from V and 4 bases from J, with 6 bases between.

This clonotype was seen more than once but under ten times. This chain uses TRBV7-2 with TRBJ2-5, with D perhaps matching TRBD2 (5 bases). Trimming pared 1 base from V and 1 base from J, leaving 10 bases between. This CDR3 comprises 15 residues. Germline V gene sequence: CDR1 SGHTA, CDR2 FQGNSA. The CDR3 here is CASSLVPGSQETQYF. Written as DNA, the CDR3 is TGTGCCAGCAGCTTAGTACCGGGGAGCCAAGAGACCCAGTACTTC.

This clonotype was seen a few times. The V call is TRBV5-1, the J call TRBJ2-5, with D tentatively TRBD1 (5 bases). CDR1 and CDR2 (germline): SGHRS, YFSETQ. This CDR3 comprises 14 residues. Trimming pared 0 bases from V and 4 bases from J, leaving 10 bases between. The CDR3 bases are TGCGCCAGCAGCTTGGAGGGGCCGAGAGAGACCCAGTACTTC. It encodes CASSLEGPRETQYF.

This clonotype was seen ten or more times. This chain uses TRBV3-1 with TRBJ2-5, with D perhaps given as TRBD1 or TRBD2 (6 bases each). CDR1 is LGHDT, CDR2 YNNKEL, per germline (reference sequence). Trimming removed 5 bases from V and 5 bases from J, with 18 bases in between. The length of the CDR3 is 15 residues. CDR3 bases: TGTGCCAGCAGCTTCGAAAGAGGGGGGCAGGAGACCCAGTACTTC. Its translation: CASSFERGGQETQYF.

This clonotype appeared a few times. This chain uses TRBV11-2 with TRBJ2-1; the D gene is possibly TRBD2 (7 bases). V gave up 2 bases and J gave up 3 bases, with 17 bases separating them. CDR3 length equals 17 residues. Germline V gives CDR1 SGHAT, CDR2 FQNNGV. For the CDR3, the DNA is TGTGCCAGCAGCTTATCTTTTCGGGGGGCTGGCTACAATGAGCAGTTCTTC. It is translated as CASSLSFRGAGYNEQFF.

This sequence joins TRBV7-8 and TRBJ1-4; D possibly corresponds to TRBD1 (6 bases). Trimming removed 6 bases from V and 3 bases from J, with 11 bases in between. The CDR3 has 14 amino acids. Germline CDR1 and CDR2: SGHVS and FQNEAQ. Written as DNA, the CDR3 is TGTGCCAGCAGATCAGGGGTCTCTAATGAAAAACTGTTTTTT. This encodes CASRSGVSNEKLFF. The complete variable domain, with remaining parts taken from reference TRBV7-8 and TRBJ1-4, reads GAGVSQSPRYKVAKRGQDVALRCDPISGHVSLFWYQQALGQGPEFLTYFQNEAQLDKSGLPSDRFFAERPEGSVSTLKIQRTQQEDSAVYLCASRSGVSNEKLFFGSGTQLSVL.

This clonotype was seen many times. CDR3 in DNA: TGTGCCAGCAGCTTAGGGCAGGGGGCCGATGAGCAGTTCTTC. The encoded protein is CASSLGQGADEQFF. The chain has TRBV7-9 and TRBJ2-1; 8 bases line up with TRBD1. Germline CDR1 is SEHNR and CDR2 is FQNEAQ (reference sequence). V shed 1 base and J 8 bases; nucleotides not matched to a gene: 4. The CDR3 is 14 residues long.

This clonotype has only a few counts. The V call is TRBV6-6, the J call TRBJ1-5, with no clear D. The germline gives CDR1 MNHNY, CDR2 SVGAGI (reference sequence). CDR3 length: 13 amino acids. The V end was cut by 2 bases, the J end by 6 bases, with 8 bases between. The DNA of the CDR3 is TGTGCCAGCAGTTACGGGGATCGTCAGCCCCAGCATTTT. It translates to CASSYGDRQPQHF.

A few counts support this clonotype. The rearrangement links TRBV9 to TRBJ2-3; 7 positions match TRBD2. Germline CDR1 and CDR2: SGDLS and YYNGEE. V was pared by 0 bases and J by 3 bases, with 4 bases of the junction left unmatched. The CDR3 has 15 amino acids. This CDR3 reads CASSVEPAGTDTQYF. In DNA, the CDR3 is TGTGCCAGCAGCGTAGAACCAGCGGGGACAGATACGCAGTATTTT.

V gene TRBV15 combines with J gene TRBJ2-5; tentative D call: TRBD1 (6 bases). Germline V gene sequence: CDR1 LNHNV, CDR2 YYDKDF (reference sequence). This CDR3 is built from 15 residues. The V end was cut by 1 base, the J end by 5 bases, with 14 bases between. The CDR3 protein is CATSRGQGSGETQYF. As DNA, the CDR3 is TGTGCCACCAGCAGAGGCCAGGGGTCGGGGGAGACCCAGTACTTC.

This clonotype came up many times. The chain uses TRBV7-3 and TRBJ2-3, with 10 bases identical to TRBD2. The CDR3 runs to 16 residues. Germline lookup yields CDR1 SGHTA and CDR2 FQGTGA. Losses at the gene ends were 5 bases for V and 3 bases for J; bases not matched to a gene: 8. CDR3 nucleotides: TGTGCCAGCAGCCCAACCAGGACTAGCGGAACAGATACGCAGTATTTT. Translated, it gives CASSPTRTSGTDTQYF.

This sequence joins TRBV4-2 and TRBJ2-5, with TRBD2 as a possible D gene (5 bases). Germline CDR1 is LGHNA and CDR2 is YNFKEQ. Trimming removed 1 base from V and 5 bases from J, with 11 bases in between. This CDR3 has 14 residues. The CDR3 is CASSQVSRRETQYF. As DNA, the CDR3 is TGTGCCAGCAGCCAAGTTAGTAGGAGGGAGACCCAGTACTTC.

This rearrangement joins TRBV3-1 to TRBJ2-5; 10 nucleotides match TRBD1. Germline V CDR1 and CDR2: LGHDT, YNNKEL (reference sequence). Losses at the gene ends were 3 bases for V and 4 bases for J; bases not matched to a gene: 5. CDR3 length: 15 residues. The DNA of the CDR3 is TGTGCCAGCAGCCAGGGACGGACAGGGGGAGAGACCCAGTACTTC. This encodes CASSQGRTGGETQYF.

The chain joins TRBV29-1 to TRBJ1-1; possibly TRBD1 for D (5 bases). This CDR3 has 12 residues. The germline CDR1 and CDR2 sequences are SQVTM and ANQGSEA. The V end was cut by 7 bases, the J end by 7 bases, with 16 bases between. The CDR3 protein is CSATLGEGEAFF. The CDR3 DNA reads as TGCAGCGCTACCCTAGGGGAGGGTGAAGCTTTCTTT. Based on the CDR3 plus reference TRBV29-1 and TRBJ1-1, the full variable domain is SAVISQKPSRDICQRGTSLTIQCQVDSQVTMMFWYRQQPGQSLTLIATANQGSEATYESGFVIDKFPISRPNLTFSTLTVSNMSPEDSSIYLCSATLGEGEAFFGQGTRLTVV.

In its sample, this clonotype was seen a few times. J is TRBJ2-7 and V is TRBV12-3 or TRBV12-4, with D tentatively TRBD2 (5 bases). V shed 3 bases and J shed 5 bases, with 11 bases lying between them. This CDR3 has 13 residues. Written as DNA, the CDR3 is TGTGCCAGCAGTTTCGGGCAGGAGGACGAGCAGTACGTC. As protein: CASSFGQEDEQYV.

The V and J genes are TRBV3-1 and TRBJ1-6; a possible D gene is TRBD1 (5 bases). Looked up from germline, CDR1 is LGHDT and CDR2 is YNNKEL (reference sequence). Trimming took 0 bases from V and 10 from J, leaving 19 bases between them. The CDR3 spans 17 residues. The CDR3, as DNA: TGTGCCAGCAGCCAAGACGGGCTAGGTACAGGTCCATCACCCCTCCACTTT. It is translated as CASSQDGLGTGPSPLHF.

The chain combines TRBV20-1 with TRBJ2-1; D might be TRBD1 (6 bases). The CDR3 runs to 14 residues. Trimming pared 6 bases from V and 4 bases from J, leaving 16 bases between. Germline CDR1 reads DFQATT; CDR2 reads SNEGSKA (reference sequence). CDR3 DNA sequence: TGCAGTGCCCCCGGGACAAGGAAATACAATGAGCAGTTCTTC. Residues: CSAPGTRKYNEQFF.

This clonotype was observed a few times. This rearrangement joins TRBV7-2 to TRBJ2-2; D gene unclear. The V end lost 1 base, the J end lost 7 bases, and 4 bases lay between the germline ends. Per germline, CDR1 SGHTA and CDR2 FQGNSA. This CDR3 region has 12 residues. The CDR3 DNA sequence: TGTGCCAGCAGCTTAGTTTTCGGGGAGCTGTTTTTT. It yields the protein CASSLVFGELFF.

This chain links TRBV5-4 with TRBJ2-4; D is possibly TRBD1 or TRBD2 (5 bases each). The CDR3 has 15 amino acids. Germline lookup yields CDR1 SGHNT and CDR2 YYREEE (reference sequence). The V gene lost 5 bases and the J gene lost 0 bases, with 12 bases spanning the gap. The DNA for the CDR3 is TGTGCCAGCAGGGGGACGGGCCTAGCCAAAAACATTCAGTACTTC. Amino acids: CASRGTGLAKNIQYF.

This clonotype was detected a few times. This chain joins TRBV28 and TRBJ2-3; 7 bases fit TRBD2. This CDR3 region has 16 residues. V shed 8 bases, J shed 2 bases, and the junction held 13 bases outside the gene matches. The V gene's germline CDR1 is MDHEN and CDR2 SYDVKM. The DNA of the CDR3 is TGTGCCAGCCCTCCGGTGGGGACTACTGACACAGATACGCAGTATTTT. This gives the protein CASPPVGTTDTDTQYF.

This clonotype occurred a few times. The J gene is TRBJ2-6, the V gene TRBV2, with D hard to call. CDR1 is SNHLY, CDR2 FYNNEI, per germline. With 9 bases removed from V and 0 bases from J, the gap between germline ends came to 9 bases. The CDR3 consists of 14 residues. The CDR3, as DNA: TGTGCCAGTAGTTACATCTCTGGGGCCAACGTCCTGACTTTC. Translating it yields CASSYISGANVLTF.

The chain uses TRBV20-1 and TRBJ2-7; 8 nucleotides match TRBD1. With V trimmed by 3 bases and J by 0 bases, 4 bases remained unmatched. CDR1 and CDR2 from the germline V gene are DFQATT and SNEGSKA (reference sequence). The CDR3 contains 14 residues. This CDR3 is CSASAGGPSYEQYV. CDR3 sequence (DNA): TGCAGTGCTAGCGCAGGGGGCCCCTCCTACGAGCAGTACGTC.